The 17 T cell receptor beta chains below were found in one sample sequenced in a study of siplizumab effects on memory and regulatory T cells. Profiling relied on immunoSEQ multiplex PCR, and the TCRdb table lists in-frame clones only, not all of them. Of tens of thousands of clones in the sample, about 80% are singletons; the top ten hold about 0.42%. The material sequenced was memory CD4+ T cells sorted from blood. Every receptor here comes from a human donor in good health.

The rearrangement uses TRBV28 and TRBJ2-6, with TRBD1 matching over 10 bases. The CDR3 consists of 19 residues. J gave up 0 bases and V 6 bases, and 11 bases lay outside the gene matches. Germline CDR1 reads MDHEN; CDR2 reads SYDVKM. CDR3 coding DNA: TGTGCCAGCAGACCTTTCGACAGGGGGCCCGTCTCTGGGGCCAACGTCCTGACTTTC. This codes for CASRPFDRGPVSGANVLTF.

The chain recombines TRBV13 with TRBJ2-2, with 7 bases identical to TRBD1. The CDR3 has 13 residues. Germline-derived CDR1 and CDR2 are PRHDT and FYEKMQ (reference sequence). V shed 5 bases and J 6 bases; nucleotides not matched to a gene: 3. The chain's CDR3 is CASSDTGAGELFF. The CDR3 nucleotides read TGTGCCAGCAGCGATACAGGGGCCGGGGAGCTGTTTTTT.

This clone is a singleton in its sample. The V gene is TRBV10-3, the J gene TRBJ2-7; 7 bases agree with TRBD1. Per germline, CDR1 ENHRY and CDR2 SYGVKD. V dropped 9 bases and J dropped 2; count of bases not matched to a gene: 4. This CDR3 region has 12 residues. The chain's CDR3 is CAIGQDPYEQYF. CDR3 bases: TGTGCCATAGGACAGGATCCCTACGAGCAGTACTTC.

The chain carries TRBV2 and TRBJ1-6; tentatively, D is TRBD1 (6 bases). The V end lost 0 bases, the J end lost 7 bases, and 10 bases lay between the germline ends. The CDR3 is made up of 15 amino acids. Per the germline V gene, CDR1 is SNHLY and CDR2 is FYNNEI. DNA for the CDR3: TGTGCCAGCAGTGAAGCGGGCAGGGGAAATTCACCCCTCCACTTT. Translating gives CASSEAGRGNSPLHF.

V is TRBV7-3 and J is TRBJ1-1; 7 nucleotides line up with TRBD1. V trimming: 2 bases; J trimming: 5 bases; junction bases outside the gene matches: 2. CDR3 size: 13 residues. Germline loops: CDR1 SGHTA, CDR2 FQGTGA. CDR3: CASSLDRVTEAFF. The CDR3 bases are TGTGCCAGCAGCTTAGACAGGGTTACTGAAGCTTTCTTT.

The chain links TRBV7-9 to TRBJ2-2; tentatively, D is TRBD1 or TRBD2 (5 bases each). V lost 2 bases and J 7 bases, leaving 11 bases between the germline ends. Per the germline V gene, CDR1 is SEHNR and CDR2 is FQNEAQ (reference sequence). This CDR3 region has 14 residues. The CDR3 nucleotides read TGTGCCAGCAGCTTACCCGCTGGGGGCGGGGAGCTGTTTTTT. Translated: CASSLPAGGGELFF.

The chain joins TRBV2 to TRBJ2-2; no reliable D call. There are 14 residues in the CDR3. Trimming stripped 3 bases from V and 6 bases from J, with 11 bases between. Germline CDR1 SNHLY, CDR2 FYNNEI. The CDR3 loop reads CASSDRINAGELFF. The CDR3 DNA reads TGTGCCAGCAGTGATAGGATAAATGCCGGGGAGCTGTTTTTT.

V gene TRBV6-6 combines with J gene TRBJ2-1; TRBD2 agrees at 8 bases. V was clipped by 6 bases and J by 5 bases; unmatched bases: 9. CDR1 MNHNY and CDR2 SVGAGI come from the germline V gene (reference sequence). The CDR3 contains 15 residues. This chain's CDR3 is CASRTLSGGNNEQFF. The CDR3 region has the DNA TGTGCCAGCAGGACTCTATCGGGGGGGAACAATGAGCAGTTCTTC.

This clone was found a few times. V gene TRBV30 combines with J gene TRBJ1-2, with D possibly matching TRBD1 (5 bases). V lost 3 bases and J lost 5, with 13 bases in between. This CDR3 spans 13 amino acids. Looked up from germline, CDR1 is GTSNPN and CDR2 is SVGIG (reference sequence). The CDR3: CAWRAGIGYGYTF. CDR3 DNA: TGTGCCTGGAGAGCAGGGATTGGATATGGCTACACCTTC.

The V and J genes are TRBV6-5 and TRBJ1-2, with D perhaps TRBD1 (5 bases). The V end lost 1 base, the J end lost 2 bases, and 14 bases lay between the germline ends. The CDR3 is 16 amino acids. CDR1 MNHEY and CDR2 SVGAGI come from the germline V gene. The CDR3 DNA sequence: TGTGCCAGCAGTTACTTCGGCCGGGACGGGAACTATGGCTACACCTTC. Translating gives CASSYFGRDGNYGYTF.

V and J are TRBV6-5 and TRBJ1-3; no firm D call. The length of the CDR3 is 15 residues. Germline lookup yields CDR1 MNHEY and CDR2 SVGAGI. V shed 2 bases and J shed 3 bases, with 11 bases lying between them. The CDR3 protein is CASSYESPGGNTIYF. The CDR3, as DNA: TGTGCCAGCAGTTACGAGTCCCCCGGTGGAAACACCATATATTTT.

Here the CDR3 reads CASSPITYRLQVGYTF. Here the CDR3 DNA reads TGTGCCAGCAGCCCAATAACCTACCGCCTTCAAGTAGGCTACACCTTC. The J gene is TRBJ1-2, the V gene TRBV5-6; no definite D call. Trimming cost V 4 bases and J 8 bases, with 24 bases left between them. The length of the CDR3 is 16 residues. CDR1 is SGHDT, CDR2 YYEEEE, per germline.

The genes are TRBV27 and TRBJ2-3; TRBD2 aligns across 13 bases. CDR1 and CDR2 from the germline V gene are MNHEY and SMNVEV (reference sequence). The CDR3 is 17 amino acids. Trimming took 10 bases from V and 5 from J; bases not matched to a gene: 15. CDR3 sequence: CAIKIRTSGGAGDTQYF. CDR3 sequence (DNA): TGTGCCATCAAGATAAGAACTAGCGGGGGGGCCGGAGATACGCAGTATTTT.

V gene TRBV28 combines with J gene TRBJ2-1; 13 nucleotides agree with TRBD2. This CDR3 is built from 14 residues. V shed 5 bases, J shed 7 bases, and the junction held 2 bases outside the gene matches. Germline lookup yields CDR1 MDHEN and CDR2 SYDVKM. CDR3 sequence: CASSTSGGVNEQFF. The CDR3 coding sequence is TGTGCCAGCAGTACTAGCGGGGGGGTTAATGAGCAGTTCTTC.

This clone appeared a few times. The chain combines TRBV7-2 with TRBJ2-1, with 14 positions matching TRBD2. The CDR3 covers 16 residues. The ends lost 5 bases at V and 2 bases at J; junction bases unmatched: 2. CDR1 SGHTA and CDR2 FQGNSA come from the germline V gene. The CDR3 region has the DNA TGTGCCAGCAGCCTGGGACTAGCGGGAGCCTACAATGAGCAGTTCTTC. Translating gives CASSLGLAGAYNEQFF.

This clone was recorded a few times. The V and J genes are TRBV7-2 and TRBJ2-7; the match to TRBD1 covers 7 bases. The V gene's germline CDR1 is SGHTA and CDR2 FQGNSA. Trimming removed 4 bases from V and 3 bases from J; junction bases left unmatched: 6. The CDR3 consists of 14 residues. CDR3 nucleotide sequence: TGTGCCAGCAGCTCGTCCCGGGACAGCTACGAGCAGTACTTC. Translating gives CASSSSRDSYEQYF.

The gene calls are TRBV7-9 and TRBJ1-4, with D possibly TRBD1 on 6 matching bases. Germline assignment: CDR1 SEHNR and CDR2 FQNEAQ (reference sequence). V shed 3 bases and J shed 2 bases, with 13 bases lying between them. This CDR3 has 16 amino acids. The CDR3 DNA reads TGTGCCAGCAGCTTGTCAGGGGTGGTCACTAATGAAAAACTGTTTTTT. It specifies CASSLSGVVTNEKLFF.